This entry lists 5 T cell receptor beta chains sequenced from one sample in a study of shared clonotypes between healthy human individuals. Clones were sequenced by immunoSEQ multiplex PCR, and TCRdb holds only the in-frame ones, with some missing. In the table there are about 2.4 million clones, approximately 93% of which are singletons. Source material: naive CD4+ T cells from PBMCs. Subset: CD45RA+ positively selected. The receptors were gathered from a man aged 18 to 35 in good health. Some clones in this sample may be carry-over from other donors' samples.

The J gene is TRBJ2-1, the V gene TRBV10-1; TRBD2 aligns across 7 bases. V trimming: 2 bases; J trimming: 6 bases; junction bases outside the gene matches: 7. Per the germline V gene, CDR1 is WNHNN and CDR2 is SYGVQD (reference sequence). The CDR3 loop spans 15 amino acids. The CDR3 DNA sequence: TGCGCCAGCAGTGAGACCCGGGGGGAAGGCAATGAGCAGTTCTTC. This gives the protein CASSETRGEGNEQFF.

The J gene is TRBJ2-3, the V gene TRBV29-1, with TRBD1 identical over 10 bases. Germline values: CDR1 SQVTM, CDR2 ANQGSEA. J was trimmed by 6 bases and V by 7 bases; bases with no gene match: 13. There are 15 residues in the CDR3. The chain's CDR3 is CSAGTGDGYSDTQYF. In DNA form, the CDR3 reads TGCAGCGCTGGGACAGGGGATGGGTATTCGGATACGCAGTATTTT.

Details on this clone: Other nucleotide sequences from this sample produce the same CDR3. The gene calls are TRBV18 and TRBJ2-5, with D perhaps assigned TRBD1 or TRBD2 (5 bases each). The V gene lost 6 bases and the J gene lost 0 bases, with 8 bases spanning the gap. This CDR3 has 13 amino acids. The V gene's germline CDR1 is KGHSH and CDR2 LQKENI. Here the CDR3 reads CASSPGHQETQYF. The CDR3 nucleotides read TGTGCCAGCTCTCCGGGACACCAAGAGACCCAGTACTTC.

This rearrangement joins TRBV19 to TRBJ1-2; possible D gene TRBD1, 5 bases. The CDR3 consists of 14 residues. Per germline, CDR1 LNHDA and CDR2 SQIVND (reference sequence). The V end lost 7 bases, the J end lost 2 bases, and 14 bases lay between the germline ends. The CDR3 sequence: CASNMGQGNYGYTF. CDR3 nucleotides: TGTGCCAGTAATATGGGGCAGGGAAACTATGGCTACACCTTC. The whole variable domain, filled in from reference TRBV19 and TRBJ1-2, reads DGGITQSPKYLFRKEGQNVTLSCEQNLNHDAMYWYRQDPGQGLRLIYYSQIVNDFQKGDIAEGYSVSREKKESFPLTVTSAQKNPTAFYLCASNMGQGNYGYTFGSGTRLTVV.

Concerning this clone itself: Additional DNA sequences in this sample encode the identical CDR3. The V gene is TRBV4-2, the J gene TRBJ1-3; D might be TRBD1 (5 bases). Germline CDR1 reads LGHNA; CDR2 reads YNFKEQ. Between the trimmed V and J ends, which lost 1 base and 0 bases, there was a span of 7 bases. The CDR3 consists of 15 residues. The CDR3 nucleotides are TGTGCCAGCAGCCAAGCCGGGGCCTCTGGAAACACCATATATTTT. Translating gives CASSQAGASGNTIYF.